This T cell receptor beta chain was retrieved from a study of human T cells and chemical hapten exposure. The overall study: Among samples, TCR yields varied mainly because of small differences in pooled library volume.

The time point was: patch test 1, 2 weeks after DPC sensitization. Treatment given: therapeutic diphenylcyclopropenone sensitization with weekly scalp DPC. The authors extracted total RNA from unfractionated whole blood. Only a few counts were recorded for this clonotype. Its matching antigen is unknown. The CDR3 has 16 residues. Germline V lookup: CDR1 SNHLY, CDR2 FYNNEI. Trimming pared 6 bases from V and 4 bases from J, leaving 16 bases between. Each CDR3 protein gets one entry after TCRdb re-called the RACE reads with MiXCR. In the table there are 39,000 or so distinct CDR3 sequences, just under 4% of which are singletons. Study-level points and caveats: Controls had significantly fewer large CDR3 similarity clusters than were formed by expanded TCRs. PT1 expanded TCR numbers rose with patch test score. The number of TCRs above 1 in 1000 frequency did not change after DPC sensitization.

This specimen consisted of whole blood, obtained in connection with sensitization to the hapten diphenylcyclopropenone (DPC). The sequence was obtained from a man aged 45-60 years with alopecia areata. Some clones in this sample may be carry-over from other donors' samples. This chain uses TRBV2 with TRBJ1-6; D remains ambiguous. CDR3 nucleotide sequence: TGTGCCAGCAGAGCGGACCACGGATCATATAATTCACCCCTCCACTTT. It specifies CASRADHGSYNSPLHF. Together with reference TRBV2 and TRBJ1-6, the CDR3 gives the full variable domain: EPEVTQTPSHQVTQMGQEVILRCVPISNHLYFYWYRQILGQKVEFLVSFYNNEISEKSEIFDDQFSVERPDGSNFTLKIRSTKLEDSAMYFCASRADHGSYNSPLHFGNGTRLTVT.